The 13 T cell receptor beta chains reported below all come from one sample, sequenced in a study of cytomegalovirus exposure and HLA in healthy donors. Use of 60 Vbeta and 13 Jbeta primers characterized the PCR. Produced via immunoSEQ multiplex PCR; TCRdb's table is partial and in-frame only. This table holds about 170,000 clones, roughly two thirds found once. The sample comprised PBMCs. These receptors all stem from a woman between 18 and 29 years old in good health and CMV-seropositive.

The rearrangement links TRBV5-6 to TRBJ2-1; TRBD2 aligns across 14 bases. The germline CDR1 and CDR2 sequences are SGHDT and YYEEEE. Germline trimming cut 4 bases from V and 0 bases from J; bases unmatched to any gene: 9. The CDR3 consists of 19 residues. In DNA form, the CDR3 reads TGTGCCAGCAGCCCCGGGACTAGCGGGGGCCAGAGCTCCTACAATGAGCAGTTCTTC. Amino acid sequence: CASSPGTSGGQSSYNEQFF.

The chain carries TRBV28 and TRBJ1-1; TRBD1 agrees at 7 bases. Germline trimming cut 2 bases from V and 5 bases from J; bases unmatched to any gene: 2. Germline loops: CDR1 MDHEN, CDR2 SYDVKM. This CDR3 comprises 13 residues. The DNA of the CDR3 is TGTGCCAGCAGTTTACCAGGGGGAACTGAAGCTTTCTTT. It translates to CASSLPGGTEAFF. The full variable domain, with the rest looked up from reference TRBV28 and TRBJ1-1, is DVKVTQSSRYLVKRTGEKVFLECVQDMDHENMFWYRQDPGLGLRLIYFSYDVKMKEKGDIPEGYSVSREKKERFSLILESASTNQTSMYLCASSLPGGTEAFFGQGTRLTVV.

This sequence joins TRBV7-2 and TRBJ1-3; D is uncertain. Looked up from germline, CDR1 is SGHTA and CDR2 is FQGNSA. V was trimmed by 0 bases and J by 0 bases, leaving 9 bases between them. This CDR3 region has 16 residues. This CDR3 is CASSLAREDSGNTIYF. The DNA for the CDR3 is TGTGCCAGCAGCTTAGCGAGGGAAGACTCTGGAAACACCATATATTTT.

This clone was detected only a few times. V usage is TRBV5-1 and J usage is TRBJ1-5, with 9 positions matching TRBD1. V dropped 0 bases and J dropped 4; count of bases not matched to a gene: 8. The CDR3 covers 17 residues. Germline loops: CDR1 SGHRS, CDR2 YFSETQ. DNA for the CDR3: TGCGCCAGCAGCTTGGGGGGGACCGGGACAGGGAATCAGCCCCAGCATTTT. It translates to CASSLGGTGTGNQPQHF.

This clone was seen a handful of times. The CDR3 region is CASSYSGGNTEAFF. The CDR3 coding sequence is TGTGCCAGCAGTTACTCTGGCGGCAACACTGAAGCTTTCTTT. The chain links TRBV6-5 to TRBJ1-1, with no clear D. CDR3 length: 14 residues. Germline V gene sequence: CDR1 MNHEY, CDR2 SVGAGI. V was trimmed by 0 bases and J by 2 bases, leaving 7 bases between them.

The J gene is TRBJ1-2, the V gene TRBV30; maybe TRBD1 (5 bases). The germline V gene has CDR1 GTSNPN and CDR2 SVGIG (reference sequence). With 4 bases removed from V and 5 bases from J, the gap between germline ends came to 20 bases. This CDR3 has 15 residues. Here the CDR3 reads CAWTKGAAPTYGYTF. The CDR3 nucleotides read TGTGCCTGGACAAAAGGGGCGGCTCCGACTTATGGCTACACCTTC.

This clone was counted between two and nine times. The CDR3 region has the DNA TGTGCCAGCACCCACGGAGGGCCCGCAGCCTGGGGCTACACCTTC. Translated: CASTHGGPAAWGYTF. The V call is TRBV6-5, the J call TRBJ1-2; D is undetermined. CDR3 length: 15 amino acids. V was clipped by 7 bases and J by 8 bases, with 23 bases between them. Germline V gene sequence: CDR1 MNHEY, CDR2 SVGAGI.

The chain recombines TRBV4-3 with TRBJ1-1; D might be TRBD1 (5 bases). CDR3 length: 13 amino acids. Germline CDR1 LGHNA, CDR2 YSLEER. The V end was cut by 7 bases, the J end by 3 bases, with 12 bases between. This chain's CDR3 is CASTLTVDTEAFF. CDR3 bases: TGCGCCAGCACCTTGACAGTGGACACTGAAGCTTTCTTT.

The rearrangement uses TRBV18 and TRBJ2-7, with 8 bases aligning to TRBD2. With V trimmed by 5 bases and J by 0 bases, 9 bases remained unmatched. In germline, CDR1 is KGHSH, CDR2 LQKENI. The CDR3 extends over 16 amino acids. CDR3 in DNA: TGTGCCAGCTCATCACGGGGGGGGCGAAGCTCCTACGAGCAGTACTTC. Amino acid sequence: CASSSRGGRSSYEQYF. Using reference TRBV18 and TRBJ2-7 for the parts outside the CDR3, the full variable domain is NAGVMQNPRHLVRRRGQEARLRCSPMKGHSHVYWYRQLPEEGLKFMVYLQKENIIDESGMPKERFSAEFPKEGPSILRIQQVVRGDSAAYFCASSSRGGRSSYEQYFGPGTRLTVT.

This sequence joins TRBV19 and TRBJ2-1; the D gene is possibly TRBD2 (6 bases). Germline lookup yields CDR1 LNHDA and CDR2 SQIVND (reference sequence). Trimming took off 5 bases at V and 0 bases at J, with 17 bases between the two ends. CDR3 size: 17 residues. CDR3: CASSLALGGLSYNEQFF. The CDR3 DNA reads TGTGCCAGTAGTTTGGCCCTTGGGGGACTCTCCTACAATGAGCAGTTCTTC.

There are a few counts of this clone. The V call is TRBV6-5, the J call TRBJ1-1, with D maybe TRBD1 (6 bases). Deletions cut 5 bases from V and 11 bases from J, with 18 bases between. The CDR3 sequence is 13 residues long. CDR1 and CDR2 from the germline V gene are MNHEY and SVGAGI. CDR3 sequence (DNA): TGTGCCAGCAGTGAACAGGGCGCCCTGGCCGCTTTCTTT. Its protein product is CASSEQGALAAFF.

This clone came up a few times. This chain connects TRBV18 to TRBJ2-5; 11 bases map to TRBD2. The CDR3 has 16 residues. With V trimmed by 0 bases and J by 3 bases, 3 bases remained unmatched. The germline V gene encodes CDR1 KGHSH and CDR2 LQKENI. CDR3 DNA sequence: TGTGCCAGCTCACCACCAGGTAGCGGGGGGGAAGAGACCCAGTACTTC. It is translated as CASSPPGSGGEETQYF.

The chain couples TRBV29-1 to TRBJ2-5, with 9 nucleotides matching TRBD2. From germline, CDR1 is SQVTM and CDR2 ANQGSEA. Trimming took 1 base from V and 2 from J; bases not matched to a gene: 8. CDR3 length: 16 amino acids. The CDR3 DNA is TGCAGCGTTGAAGGATGGGTAGCGGGGGTACAAGAGACCCAGTACTTC. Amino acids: CSVEGWVAGVQETQYF.